A selection of T cell receptor beta chains follows, all from one sample in a study of cytomegalovirus exposure and HLA in healthy donors. Data came from immunoSEQ multiplex PCR; TCRdb stores just in-frame clones and leaves some out. This table has 220,000 or so clones, 60% to 80% appearing once. The sample taken for sequencing was PBMCs. The receptors derive from a woman in her twenties or thirties in good health and CMV-seronegative. Each CDR3 is given with its conserved first and last residue.

TRBV2	TRBJ1-6	CASSTGQYNSPLHF
TRBV19	TRBJ1-5	CASSWHNQPQHF
TRBV7-2	TRBJ2-2	CVSSLNGQGDLTGELFF
TRBV6-5	TRBJ2-3	CASTHLAEPDTQYF
TRBV11-2	TRBJ2-3	CASSLDLAGGLDTQYF
TRBV30	TRBJ2-3	CAWGLAGFADTQYF
TRBV5-1	TRBJ1-2	CASSLGHIGTANYGYTF
TRBV6-5	TRBJ2-2	CASSPTRRGTGELFF
TRBV7-7	TRBJ2-3	CASSLGLAGSTDTQYF
TRBV5-8	TRBJ2-1	CASSLDYEAQFF
TRBV30	TRBJ1-1	CAWSPPDRRNTEAFF
TRBV4-1	TRBJ2-7	CASSQVPSLAESSYEQYF
TRBV6-5	TRBJ1-2	CASSYSVSGQGDGYTF
TRBV15	TRBJ2-2	CATSRDPEWGGANTGELFF
TRBV5-5	TRBJ1-1	CASSPGQNTEAFF
TRBV7-9	TRBJ2-2	CSSSLGLAGELFF
TRBV19	TRBJ2-1	CASSISSGGGYNEQFF
TRBV15	TRBJ1-2	CATSRDWGTGSGYGYTF
TRBV5-1	TRBJ1-1	CASSPPRGGGNTEAFF
TRBV10-3	TRBJ2-7	CAIRGQNEQYF
TRBV30	TRBJ2-7	CAWCSYASYGQYF